This is a list of T cell receptor beta chains from one sample in a study of CD8 T cell repertoires and HIV-1 epitope variants. Data came from immunoSEQ multiplex PCR; TCRdb stores just in-frame clones and leaves some out. The sample records 4,000 to 6,000 clones, approximately 71% being singletons. These receptors have no identified antigens. The sequenced sample consisted of cultured CD8+ T cells derived from PBMCs. These receptors were obtained from a male donor with HIV. CDR3s include the opening cysteine and the closing phenylalanine or tryptophan. A D gene is named only where the DNA matches it firmly. Expanded clones are given a class, and other clones once, few, many or no size at all.

>NA|NA|TRBJ2-5|TRBV2
TGTGCCAGCAGATCACGGAGCCAAGAGACCCAGTACTTC
CASRSRSQETQYF
>few|NA|TRBJ2-1|TRBV2
TGTGCCAGCAGTGGGTTGGTTTCAGAGCAGTTCTTC
CASSGLVSEQFF
>once|TRBD1|TRBJ2-1|TRBV28
TGTGCCAGCAGTACCACCAGGGGGTCAGGTTATATTGTGAATGAGCAGTTCTTC
CASSTTRGSGYIVNEQFF
>NA|NA|TRBJ1-1|TRBV6-5
TGTGCCAGCAGTTATGAGGGGCCCCAGGGTGAAGCTTTCTTT
CASSYEGPQGEAFF
>NA|NA|TRBJ2-2|TRBV5-5
TGTGCCAGCAGCTTGGTTCCGGACAGCAGCACCGGGGAGCTGTTTTTT
CASSLVPDSSTGELFF
>NA|TRBD2|TRBJ2-1|TRBV4-3
TGCGCCAGCAGCCAATGGCCCCCTAGCGGGGGGGTCGATGAGCAGTTCTTC
CASSQWPPSGGVDEQFF
>NA|TRBD2|TRBJ2-1|TRBV6-5
TGTGCCAGCAGTTTAGCGGGAAGTTTCAACAATGAGCAGTTCTTC
CASSLAGSFNNEQFF
>NA|NA|TRBJ2-7|TRBV5-4
TGTGCCAGCAGCTTGGTGGCAGGGGCAAACGAGCAGTACTTC
CASSLVAGANEQYF
>NA|NA|TRBJ1-5|TRBV28
TGTGCCAGCTTGAGCTGGGCAGGGGTTAGCAATCAGCCCCAGCATTTT
CASLSWAGVSNQPQHF
>few|NA|TRBJ2-7|TRBV10-2
TGCGCCAGCAGCCCCTCACAGGGAACCTACGAGCAGTACTTC
CASSPSQGTYEQYF
>NA|TRBD1|TRBJ2-7|TRBV5-4
TGTGCCAGCAGCTTCGGACAGGGCGCGGGGGAGCAGTACTTC
CASSFGQGAGEQYF
>few|NA|TRBJ1-1|TRBV19
TGTGCCAGTGTCGGCGAAGGAGCGCTAAGTGGCACTGAAGCTTTCTTT
CASVGEGALSGTEAFF
>few|NA|TRBJ1-2|TRBV10-1
TGCGCCAGCAGTTCCTCTGGCTACACCTTC
CASSSSGYTF
>NA|NA|TRBJ2-7|TRBV11-2
TGTGCCAGCAGCCTTAACTACTTCTACGAGCAGTACTTC
CASSLNYFYEQYF
>NA|NA|TRBJ2-1|TRBV28
TGTGCCAGCAGTCTGGAGTACAATGAGCAGTTCTTC
CASSLEYNEQFF
>few|TRBD2|TRBJ2-7|TRBV19
TGTGCCAGTAGTCCTCCTAGCGGGGGCCATCTCTTTAATTCCTACGAGCAGTACTTC
CASSPPSGGHLFNSYEQYF
>NA|NA|TRBJ1-5|TRBV7-2
TGTGCCAGCAGCCTCGCTCCCGATAATCAGCCCCAGCATTTT
CASSLAPDNQPQHF
>NA|NA|TRBJ2-3|TRBV5-6
TGTGCCAGCAGTGGTACGGGAGCTTGGGCAGATACGCAGTATTTT
CASSGTGAWADTQYF
>NA|NA|TRBJ1-1|TRBV30
TGTGCCTTCTCTCCAGGTGAAGCTTTCTTT
CAFSPGEAFF
>NA|NA|TRBJ2-1|TRBV2
TGTGCCAGCAGTGGACTTAATGAGCAGTTCTTC
CASSGLNEQFF
>NA|TRBD1|TRBJ2-2|TRBV11-2
TGTGCCAGCAGCTACCGACAGGGGGCCACCGGGGAGCTGTTTTTT
CASSYRQGATGELFF
>NA|TRBD1|TRBJ1-2|TRBV6-1
TGTGCCAGCAACGGACAGGGGGCGGATGGCTACACCTTC
CASNGQGADGYTF
>NA|TRBD2|TRBJ2-7|TRBV5-1
TGCGCCAGCAGCTTGGCGGGGGGATCCTACGAGCAGTACTTC
CASSLAGGSYEQYF
>NA|TRBD1|TRBJ2-1|TRBV27
TGTGCCAGGATCCCGGGACAGGGGGAGGATGAGCAGTTCTTC
CARIPGQGEDEQFF
>NA|NA|TRBJ2-3|TRBV7-2
TGTGCCAGTCGGGGGGCCCCCACAGATACGCAGTATTTT
CASRGAPTDTQYF
>NA|TRBD1|TRBJ2-7|TRBV27
TGTGCCAGCAGTCCGTTTGCGACAGGGGGCTTGGTAAACGAGCAGTACTTC
CASSPFATGGLVNEQYF
>NA|NA|TRBJ2-7|TRBV19
TGTGCCAGTAGTCCCACCGGGACCTCCTACGAGCAGTACTTC
CASSPTGTSYEQYF
>NA|TRBD1|TRBJ2-1|TRBV27
TGTGCCAGCAAGAGGACAGGTTCCTACAATGAGCAGTTCTTC
CASKRTGSYNEQFF
>NA|NA|TRBJ1-4|TRBV21-1
TGTGCCAGCAGCCCGGTGGGGACAGTTGTTAGTGAAAAACTGTTTTTT
CASSPVGTVVSEKLFF
>NA|NA|TRBJ1-1|TRBV19
TGTGCCAGTATGCCAGGGAACACTGAAGCTTTCTTT
CASMPGNTEAFF
>NA|NA|TRBJ1-1|TRBV23-1
TGCGCCAGCAAACACGGGAACACTGAAGCTTTCTTT
CASKHGNTEAFF
>NA|NA|TRBJ1-5|TRBV5-5
TGTGCCAGCAGCTCCCGGGAATATCAGCCCCAGCATTTT
CASSSREYQPQHF
>NA|TRBD2|TRBJ2-1|TRBV19
TGTGCCAGTAGTATACTAGCGGGAGACTACAATGAGCAGTTCTTC
CASSILAGDYNEQFF
>NA|TRBD1|TRBJ2-7|TRBV27
TGTGCCAGCAGTTTATATGGGACAGGGGGCGAGCAGTACTTC
CASSLYGTGGEQYF
>NA|NA|TRBJ2-7|TRBV4-3
TGCGCCAGCAGCCAAGATCCAAACGTGGGGGCATTGGTCGAGCAGTACTTC
CASSQDPNVGALVEQYF